Following are 14 T cell receptor beta chains from one sample sequenced in a study of blood T cell repertoires in COVID-19. Sequenced by immunoSEQ multiplex PCR; TCRdb stores in-frame clones only, minus some. Counted here are roughly 60,000 clones, just under 75% occurring once; the ten biggest clones make up 4% to 5.5%. The sequencing input was peripheral blood. The source is a woman aged 65 to 85 with COVID-19, enrolled during active disease.

This chain joins TRBV21-1 and TRBJ2-5; the table's D call of TRBD2 was not tested on the DNA. TRBV21-1 is listed as a pseudogene. CDR3 length: 16 residues. The CDR3 DNA sequence: TGTGCCAGTTCCCCCCCGGGGGGGGGCCCCCAGGAGACCCAGTACTTC. Amino acids: CASSPPGGGPQETQYF.

This clone was found a few times. J is TRBJ1-1 and V is TRBV5-1; D is ambiguous. CDR3 length: 14 residues. The V and J ends lost 0 bases and 0 bases respectively, with 6 bases between them. Germline lookup yields CDR1 SGHRS and CDR2 YFSETQ. The CDR3 sequence: CASSLERVNTEAFF. DNA for the CDR3: TGCGCCAGCAGCTTGGAACGGGTGAACACTGAAGCTTTCTTT. The entire variable domain, with the rest obtained from reference TRBV5-1 and TRBJ1-1, is as follows: KAGVTQTPRYLIKTRGQQVTLSCSPISGHRSVSWYQQTPGQGLQFLFEYFSETQRNKGNFPGRFSGRQFSNSRSEMNVSTLELGDSALYLCASSLERVNTEAFFGQGTRLTVV.

This clone was counted a few times. The V gene is TRBV3-1 (or the pseudogene TRBV3-2), the J gene TRBJ2-7; 8 bases match TRBD1. V was pared by 6 bases and J by 2 bases, with 21 bases of the junction left unmatched. The V gene's germline CDR1 is LGHDT and CDR2 YNNKEL (reference sequence). The CDR3 spans 19 residues. Written as DNA, the CDR3 is TGTGCCAGCAGGGCCCCGGGACAGGATCCCAGGGATCCTACCTACGAGCAGTACTTC. Protein sequence: CASRAPGQDPRDPTYEQYF.

V gene TRBV15 combines with J gene TRBJ2-7; possible D gene TRBD2, 6 bases. Germline V gene sequence: CDR1 LNHNV, CDR2 YYDKDF (reference sequence). V lost 0 bases to trimming and J lost 6 bases, with 9 bases between them. The CDR3 has 13 residues. The chain's CDR3 is CATSRDGGSEQYF. In nucleotides, the CDR3 is TGTGCCACCAGCAGAGATGGAGGGTCCGAGCAGTACTTC.

In the case of this clone: At the DNA level, this CDR3 is encoded by other sequences in the same sample as well. This CDR3 reads CASSGGQGGRPQHF. CDR3 DNA: TGTGCCAGTAGTGGTGGACAGGGTGGGCGGCCCCAGCATTTT. The V call is TRBV19, the J call TRBJ1-5, with TRBD1 matching over 8 bases. Germline CDR1 LNHDA, CDR2 SQIVND (reference sequence). This CDR3 has 14 amino acids. V lost 5 bases to trimming and J lost 9 bases; unmatched junction nucleotides: 9. The complete variable domain, with remaining parts taken from reference TRBV19 and TRBJ1-5, reads DGGITQSPKYLFRKEGQNVTLSCEQNLNHDAMYWYRQDPGQGLRLIYYSQIVNDFQKGDIAEGYSVSREKKESFPLTVTSAQKNPTAFYLCASSGGQGGRPQHFGDGTRLSIL.

The chain uses TRBV3-1 (or the pseudogene TRBV3-2) and TRBJ2-2; maybe TRBD2 (6 bases). This CDR3 has 16 amino acids. Germline assignment: CDR1 LGHDT and CDR2 YNNKEL (reference sequence). Trimming stripped 4 bases from V and 3 bases from J, with 15 bases between. The CDR3 DNA reads TGTGCCAGCAGCCCGCGAGGTAGCGGTGACACCGGGGAGCTGTTTTTT. As protein: CASSPRGSGDTGELFF.

This clone was counted between two and nine times. The V gene is TRBV7-6, the J gene TRBJ2-7; TRBD1 aligns across 7 bases. The CDR3 runs to 17 residues. Germline V gene sequence: CDR1 SGHVS, CDR2 FNYEAQ. V trimming: 4 bases; J trimming: 1 base; junction bases outside the gene matches: 13. The CDR3 is CASSWGTAPKASYEQYF. DNA for the CDR3: TGTGCCAGCAGCTGGGGGACAGCACCAAAAGCATCCTACGAGCAGTACTTC. The full variable domain, completed using reference TRBV7-6 and TRBJ2-7, is GAGVSQSPRYKVTKRGQDVALRCDPISGHVSLYWYRQALGQGPEFLTYFNYEAQQDKSGLPNDRFSAERPEGSISTLTIQRTEQRDSAMYRCASSWGTAPKASYEQYFGPGTRLTVT.

This clone was seen just once. This chain uses TRBV19 with TRBJ1-2; D might be TRBD1 (6 bases). Between the trimmed V and J ends, which lost 4 bases and 3 bases, there was a span of 12 bases. The CDR3 covers 14 residues. CDR1 is LNHDA, CDR2 SQIVND, per germline (reference sequence). CDR3 region: CASSSRGGDYGYTF. The CDR3, as DNA: TGTGCCAGTAGTAGTCGAGGGGGGGACTATGGCTACACCTTC.

V and J are TRBV9 and TRBJ1-3; a weak D match, TRBD1 (5 bases). The CDR3 totals 15 residues. The V and J ends lost 4 bases and 1 base respectively, with 12 bases between them. The germline CDR1 and CDR2 sequences are SGDLS and YYNGEE. CDR3 sequence reads: CASSQGLGSGNTIYF. CDR3 nucleotides: TGTGCCAGCAGCCAGGGTTTGGGGTCTGGAAACACCATATATTTT.

The CDR3 here is CASSKTGDDGYTF. In DNA form, the CDR3 reads TGTGCCAGTAGCAAGACAGGGGATGATGGCTACACCTTC. This sequence joins TRBV19 and TRBJ1-2; TRBD1 matches 8 bases. Germline assignment: CDR1 LNHDA and CDR2 SQIVND (reference sequence). The CDR3 is 13 amino acids. J lost 6 bases, V lost 6 bases, and 6 bases had no gene match.

V is TRBV19 and J is TRBJ1-1; 8 nucleotides align to TRBD1. Germline V gene data show CDR1 as LNHDA and CDR2 as SQIVND (reference sequence). This CDR3 has 15 residues. The ends lost 5 bases at V and 1 base at J; junction bases unmatched: 6. The CDR3 bases are TGTGCCAGTAGTCTCTCCGGGACAGGGAACACTGAAGCTTTCTTT. Its translation is CASSLSGTGNTEAFF.

The J gene is TRBJ2-3, the V gene TRBV12-3 or TRBV12-4; a weak D match, TRBD1 (5 bases). Trimming left V 10 bases short and J 6 bases short, with 14 bases between. This CDR3 has 12 amino acids. The DNA of the CDR3 is TGTGCCATACCAGGGCCTGGGGATACGCAGTATTTT. Residues: CAIPGPGDTQYF.

This rearrangement joins TRBV5-6 to TRBJ1-5; D uncertain. The length of the CDR3 is 13 residues. V dropped 0 bases and J dropped 10 bases, with 11 bases sitting between them. CDR1 and CDR2 from the germline V gene are SGHDT and YYEEEE. The CDR3 here is CASSLAGMLPQHF. The CDR3 region has the DNA TGTGCCAGCAGCTTGGCCGGGATGTTACCCCAGCATTTT.

The chain recombines TRBV11-2 with TRBJ2-7; D is unresolved. Germline-derived CDR1 and CDR2 are SGHAT and FQNNGV. With 1 base removed from V and 6 bases from J, the gap between germline ends came to 7 bases. The CDR3 totals 12 residues. The CDR3 DNA sequence: TGTGCCAGCAGCTTAGGGGCGCCCGAGCAGTACTTC. Its translation is CASSLGAPEQYF.